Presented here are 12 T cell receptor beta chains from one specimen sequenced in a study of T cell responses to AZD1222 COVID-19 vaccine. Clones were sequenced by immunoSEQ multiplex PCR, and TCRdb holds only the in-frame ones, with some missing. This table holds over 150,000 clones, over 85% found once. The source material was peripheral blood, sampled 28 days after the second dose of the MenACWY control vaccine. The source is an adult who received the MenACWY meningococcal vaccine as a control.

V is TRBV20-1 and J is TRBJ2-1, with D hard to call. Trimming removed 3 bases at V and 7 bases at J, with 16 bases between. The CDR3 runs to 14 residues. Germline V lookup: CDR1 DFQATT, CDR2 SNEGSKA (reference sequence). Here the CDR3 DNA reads TGCAGTGCTAGTTCCGCGGCCCCGCTGAATGAGCAGTTCTTC. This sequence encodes CSASSAAPLNEQFF.

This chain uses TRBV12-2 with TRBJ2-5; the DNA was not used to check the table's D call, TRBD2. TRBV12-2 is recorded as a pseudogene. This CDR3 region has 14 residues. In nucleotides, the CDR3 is TGTGCAAGTCCGCAAATAGCGGGGCAAGAGACCCAGTACTTC. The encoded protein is CASPQIAGQETQYF.

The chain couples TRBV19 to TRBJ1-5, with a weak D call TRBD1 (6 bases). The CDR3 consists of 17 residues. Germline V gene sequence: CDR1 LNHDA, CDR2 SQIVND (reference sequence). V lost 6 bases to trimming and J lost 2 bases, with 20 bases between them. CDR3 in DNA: TGTGCCAGTAGCCCGGGGACACCTTCCCGGGGCAATCAGCCCCAGCATTTT. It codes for CASSPGTPSRGNQPQHF.

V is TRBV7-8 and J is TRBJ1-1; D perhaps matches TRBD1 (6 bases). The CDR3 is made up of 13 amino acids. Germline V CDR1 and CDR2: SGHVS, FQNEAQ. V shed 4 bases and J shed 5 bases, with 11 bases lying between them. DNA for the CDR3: TGTGCCAGCAGCTCAAGGGGGGGGACTGAAGCTTTCTTT. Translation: CASSSRGGTEAFF.

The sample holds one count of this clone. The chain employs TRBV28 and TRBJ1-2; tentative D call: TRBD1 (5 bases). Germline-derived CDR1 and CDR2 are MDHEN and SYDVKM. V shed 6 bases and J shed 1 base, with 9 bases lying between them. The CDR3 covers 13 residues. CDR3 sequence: CASRSTDNYGYTF. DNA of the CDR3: TGTGCCAGCAGATCGACAGATAACTATGGCTACACCTTC.

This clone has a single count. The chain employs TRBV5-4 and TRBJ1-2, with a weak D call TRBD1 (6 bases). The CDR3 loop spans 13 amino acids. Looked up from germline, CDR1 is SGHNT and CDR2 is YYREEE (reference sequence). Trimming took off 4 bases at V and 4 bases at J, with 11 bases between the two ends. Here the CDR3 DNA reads TGTGCCAGCAGCCACTCAGGGGTCTATGGCTACACCTTC. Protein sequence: CASSHSGVYGYTF.

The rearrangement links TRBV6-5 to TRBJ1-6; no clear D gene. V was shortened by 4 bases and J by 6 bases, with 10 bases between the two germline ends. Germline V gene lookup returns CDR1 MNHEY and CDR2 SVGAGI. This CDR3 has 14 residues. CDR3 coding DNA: TGTGCCAGCAGTTCCCCGGGTACTAATTCACCCCTCCACTTT. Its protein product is CASSSPGTNSPLHF.

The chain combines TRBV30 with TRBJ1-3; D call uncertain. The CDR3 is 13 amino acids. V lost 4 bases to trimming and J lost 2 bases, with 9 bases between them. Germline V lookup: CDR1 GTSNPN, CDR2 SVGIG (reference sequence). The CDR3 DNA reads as TGTGCCTGGAAACGGGGAGCTGGAAACACCATATATTTT. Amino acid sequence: CAWKRGAGNTIYF.

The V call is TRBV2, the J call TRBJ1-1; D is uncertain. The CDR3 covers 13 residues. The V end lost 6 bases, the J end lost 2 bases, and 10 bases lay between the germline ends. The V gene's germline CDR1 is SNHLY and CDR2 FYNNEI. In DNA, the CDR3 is TGTGCCAGCAGGTTCCAGAGAAACACTGAAGCTTTCTTT. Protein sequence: CASRFQRNTEAFF.

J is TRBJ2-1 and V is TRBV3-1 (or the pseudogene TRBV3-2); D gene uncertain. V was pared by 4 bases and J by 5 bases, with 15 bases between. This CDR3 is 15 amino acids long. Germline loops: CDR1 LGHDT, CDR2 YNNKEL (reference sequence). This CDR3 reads CASSPPRWLDNEQFF. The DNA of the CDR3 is TGTGCCAGCAGCCCGCCTCGTTGGCTAGACAATGAGCAGTTCTTC.

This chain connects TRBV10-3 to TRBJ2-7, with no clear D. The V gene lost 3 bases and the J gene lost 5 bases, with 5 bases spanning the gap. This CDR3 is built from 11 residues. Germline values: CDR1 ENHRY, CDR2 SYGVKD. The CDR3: CAISEGHEQYF. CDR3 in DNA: TGTGCCATCAGTGAAGGGCACGAGCAGTACTTC.

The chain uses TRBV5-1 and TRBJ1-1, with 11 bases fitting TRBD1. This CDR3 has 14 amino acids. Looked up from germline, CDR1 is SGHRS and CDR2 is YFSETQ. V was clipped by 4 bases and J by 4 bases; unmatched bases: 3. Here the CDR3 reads CASSMGQGGTEAFF. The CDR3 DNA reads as TGCGCCAGCAGCATGGGACAGGGGGGCACTGAAGCTTTCTTT.